These 10 T cell receptor beta chains were sequenced from one sample in a study of glioma-infiltrating T cells. The iRepertoire nested amplicon-rescue multiplex PCR amplified TCR alpha and beta CDR3s from RNA. One entry per CDR3 protein results from TCRdb running MiXCR on the multiplex PCR reads. This sample has about 180,000 distinct CDR3 sequences, with roughly 45% found just once. Specimen: glioma tissue, nonneoplastic brain tissue, or PBMCs (not recorded which). All receptors come from a human donor with low-grade glioma or glioblastoma, undergoing nonglioma brain surgery, or in good health (not recorded which).

V and J are TRBV7-9 and TRBJ2-5; TRBD2 matches 9 bases. CDR1 SEHNR and CDR2 FQNEAQ come from the germline V gene (reference sequence). The V gene end was trimmed by 5 bases and the J gene end by 5 bases; junction bases not matched to a gene: 6. There are 14 residues in the CDR3. Here the CDR3 DNA reads TGTGCCAGCAGCGTGAGTAGCGGGAGTGAGACCCAGTACTTC. Translated, it gives CASSVSSGSETQYF.

A word on this clonotype: This may stem from a read error, because a much larger clone lies one nucleotide away. Here the CDR3 omits its conserved ending phenylalanine or tryptophan, so a read error is the likely source. The chain joins TRBV2 to TRBJ1-2; D may be TRBD1 (6 bases). The CDR3 loop spans 11 amino acids. The V and J ends lost 6 bases and 4 bases respectively, with 6 bases between them. Germline CDR1 SNHLY, CDR2 FYNNEI. CDR3 nucleotides: TGTGCCAGCAGACAGGGCTATGGCTACACCTTA. This sequence encodes CASRQGYGYTL.

In this sample, this clonotype turned up many times. This chain joins TRBV3-1 and TRBJ1-3; 7 bases are shared with TRBD1. Trimming took 1 base from V and 2 from J; bases not matched to a gene: 2. CDR1 and CDR2 from the germline V gene are LGHDT and YNNKEL (reference sequence). The CDR3 loop spans 15 amino acids. CDR3 nucleotide sequence: TGTGCCAGCAGCCAAGCAGGGACAGCTGGAAACACCATATATTTT. Amino acid sequence: CASSQAGTAGNTIYF.

The table lists this clonotype with many counts. The chain links TRBV28 to TRBJ2-3, with TRBD2 matching 9 bases. Germline V CDR1 and CDR2: MDHEN, SYDVKM. The CDR3 extends over 14 amino acids. V trimming: 6 bases; J trimming: 8 bases; junction bases outside the gene matches: 9. CDR3 bases: TGTGCCAGCAGATTCCTCTTAGCGGGAGCTACGCAGTATTTT. This encodes CASRFLLAGATQYF.

The chain links TRBV2 to TRBJ2-1, with TRBD1 matching 8 bases. Trimming removed 11 bases from V and 7 bases from J; junction bases left unmatched: 10. This CDR3 contains 13 residues. CDR1 and CDR2 (germline): SNHLY, FYNNEI. The CDR3 is CALNLGQANEQFF. In nucleotides, the CDR3 is TGTGCCCTCAATTTGGGACAGGCTAATGAGCAGTTCTTC. Together with reference TRBV2 and TRBJ2-1, the CDR3 gives the full variable domain: EPEVTQTPSHQVTQMGQEVILRCVPISNHLYFYWYRQILGQKVEFLVSFYNNEISEKSEIFDDQFSVERPDGSNFTLKIRSTKLEDSAMYFCALNLGQANEQFFGPGTRLTVL.

The chain links TRBV20-1 to TRBJ1-1; no firm D call. The CDR3 is made up of 13 amino acids. V lost 0 bases and J lost 2, with 7 bases in between. CDR1 is DFQATT and CDR2 is SNEGSKA in the germline V gene (reference sequence). The CDR3 region has the DNA TGCAGTGCTAGAGATTGTTACAACACTGAAGCTTTCTTT. Its protein product is CSARDCYNTEAFF.

This clonotype was recorded many times. This rearrangement joins TRBV10-3 to TRBJ2-3; unclear D gene. V was trimmed by 3 bases and J by 5 bases, leaving 9 bases between them. The V gene's germline CDR1 is ENHRY and CDR2 SYGVKD. This CDR3 contains 13 residues. CDR3 nucleotide sequence: TGTGCCATCAGTGACTACAGCCGAGATACGCAGTATTTT. Protein sequence: CAISDYSRDTQYF.

This clonotype was counted a few times. The chain combines TRBV30 with TRBJ1-6; D not certain. The CDR3 is 13 amino acids. The germline CDR1 and CDR2 sequences are GTSNPN and SVGIG (reference sequence). Trimming pared 3 bases from V and 3 bases from J, leaving 6 bases between. The CDR3: CAWSGDYNSPLHF. The CDR3 nucleotides are TGTGCCTGGAGCGGAGACTATAATTCACCCCTCCACTTT.

To note about this clonotype: A much larger clone lies a single base off, so this may be a read error. This sequence joins TRBV7-6 and TRBJ1-4; D unclear. Per germline, CDR1 SGHVS and CDR2 FNYEAQ. This CDR3 is 12 amino acids long. CDR3 amino acids: CASILGGFKLFF. As DNA, the CDR3 is TGTGCCAGCATCTTAGGAGGATTCAAACTGTTTTTT.

Note on this clonotype: A read error may explain this, as a much larger clone is one base away. The chain carries TRBV7-9 and TRBJ2-5; 7 bases map to TRBD1. Germline V CDR1 and CDR2: SEHNR, FQNEAQ (reference sequence). The CDR3 sequence is 14 residues long. DNA of the CDR3: TGTGCCAGCAGCCGGTCAACAGGGGTAGAGACCGAGTACTTC. Protein product: CASSRSTGVETEYF.